This entry lists 5 T cell receptor beta chains sequenced from one sample in a study of blood T cell repertoires in COVID-19. Assay: immunoSEQ multiplex PCR; the TCRdb copy retains only in-frame clones and omits some. This sample has about 110,000 clones; 80% to 90% occur once, and the top ten carry approximately 1.3%. The sequencing input was peripheral blood. The receptors were sampled from a man aged 40-55 years with acute or convalescent COVID-19.

The genes are TRBV11-2 and TRBJ2-5; 7 positions match TRBD1. Germline V gene data show CDR1 as SGHAT and CDR2 as FQNNGV. The V segment lost 1 base and the J segment 5 bases; nucleotides outside the gene matches: 4. The CDR3 has 14 amino acids. Here the CDR3 reads CASSLVGQLETQYF. The DNA for the CDR3 is TGTGCCAGCAGCTTAGTGGGACAGTTGGAGACCCAGTACTTC.

The CDR3 DNA sequence: TGTGCCAGTAGTATAGAGTGGACAGGGAGGAATCAGCCCCAGCATTTT. It yields the protein CASSIEWTGRNQPQHF. V is TRBV19 and J is TRBJ1-5; 8 nucleotides match TRBD1. With V trimmed by 0 bases and J by 4 bases, 5 bases remained unmatched. The CDR3 is 16 residues long. Germline CDR1 LNHDA, CDR2 SQIVND (reference sequence).

The rearrangement joins TRBV19 to TRBJ2-1; D may be TRBD1 (6 bases). Germline V gene lookup returns CDR1 LNHDA and CDR2 SQIVND (reference sequence). This CDR3 is 12 amino acids long. The germline V and J ends were trimmed by 6 bases and 8 bases, with 11 bases remaining between them. The CDR3 loop is CASSSRGDEQFF. In DNA form, the CDR3 reads TGTGCCAGTAGCTCCAGGGGTGATGAGCAGTTCTTC. Full variable domain (missing parts from reference TRBV19 and TRBJ2-1): DGGITQSPKYLFRKEGQNVTLSCEQNLNHDAMYWYRQDPGQGLRLIYYSQIVNDFQKGDIAEGYSVSREKKESFPLTVTSAQKNPTAFYLCASSSRGDEQFFGPGTRLTVL.

This clone appeared many times. This chain joins TRBV4-1 and TRBJ2-1, with 7 bases lining up with TRBD1. The CDR3 has 15 residues. Germline V gene data show CDR1 as MGHRA and CDR2 as YSYEKL. V was pared by 2 bases and J by 7 bases, with 8 bases of the junction left unmatched. The DNA for the CDR3 is TGCGCCAGCAGCCAAAACCGACAGGGACAAAATGAGCAGTTCTTC. Its protein product is CASSQNRQGQNEQFF.

The chain links TRBV9 to TRBJ2-1, with 8 bases identical to TRBD2. Germline-derived CDR1 and CDR2 are SGDLS and YYNGEE. After removal of 6 bases from V and 1 base from J, the junction contained 12 bases not matched to a gene. The CDR3 is 17 amino acids. The CDR3 DNA sequence: TGTGCCAGCAATCGTTTCAGCGGGAGTGGATCCTACAATGAGCAGTTCTTC. Its protein is CASNRFSGSGSYNEQFF. Using reference TRBV9 and TRBJ2-1 for the parts outside the CDR3, the full variable domain is DSGVTQTPKHLITATGQRVTLRCSPRSGDLSVYWYQQSLDQGLQFLIQYYNGEERAKGNILERFSAQQFPDLHSELNLSSLELGDSALYFCASNRFSGSGSYNEQFFGPGTRLTVL.